The 6 T cell receptor beta chains below come from one sample, sequenced in a study of T cells in Graves' hyperthyroidism and ophthalmopathy. RNA transcripts provided the source from which TCR beta CDR3 regions were amplified. A first-round RT-PCR of the TCR CDR3 used the HTBI primer set. From the multiplex PCR reads, TCRdb called clonotypes with MiXCR, one entry per CDR3 protein. The sample lists more than 300,000 distinct CDR3 sequences, about 18% occurring once. The sample was blood. Receptors originate from a woman in her twenties or thirties with Graves' hyperthyroidism that later progressed to Graves' ophthalmopathy.

The rearrangement joins TRBV5-1 to TRBJ1-6; D gene ambiguous. This CDR3 has 15 residues. V lost 0 bases to trimming and J lost 7 bases, with 11 bases between them. The V gene's germline CDR1 is SGHRS and CDR2 YFSETQ. As DNA, the CDR3 is TGCGCCAGCAGCTTGGACGCAGGCCTCAATTCACCCCTCCACTTT. Its translation: CASSLDAGLNSPLHF.

This clonotype showed up just a few times. The chain carries TRBV7-9 and TRBJ1-1; D might be TRBD1 (5 bases). The V gene lost 5 bases and the J gene lost 0 bases, with 16 bases spanning the gap. Germline V gene lookup returns CDR1 SEHNR and CDR2 FQNEAQ (reference sequence). The length of the CDR3 is 16 residues. CDR3 loop: CASSPGWGEVNTEAFF. In DNA form, the CDR3 reads TGTGCCAGCAGCCCAGGGTGGGGGGAAGTGAACACTGAAGCTTTCTTT.

This clonotype appeared a few times. The chain has TRBV5-4 and TRBJ1-2; possibly TRBD1 for D (6 bases). Per the germline V gene, CDR1 is SGHNT and CDR2 is YYREEE (reference sequence). There are 13 residues in the CDR3. V shed 0 bases and J shed 7 bases, with 10 bases lying between them. Here the CDR3 DNA reads TGTGCCAGCAGCTTGGCCGGGGGGCTTGGCTACACCTTC. It specifies CASSLAGGLGYTF. Combining the CDR3 with reference TRBV5-4 and TRBJ1-2 gives the whole variable domain ETGVTQSPTHLIKTRGQQVTLRCSSQSGHNTVSWYQQALGQGPQFIFQYYREEENGRGNFPPRFSGLQFPNYSSELNVNALELDDSALYLCASSLAGGLGYTFGSGTRLTVV.

This clonotype was detected ten times or more. V gene TRBV11-1 combines with J gene TRBJ2-1, with D unresolved. Germline CDR1 reads SGHAT; CDR2 reads FQDESV (reference sequence). There are 12 residues in the CDR3. The V end lost 1 base, the J end lost 6 bases, and 4 bases lay between the germline ends. The CDR3 protein is CASSLEGNEQFF. The CDR3 DNA follows: TGTGCCAGCAGCTTAGAGGGCAATGAGCAGTTCTTC.

To note about this clonotype: This may be a read error, as it is one base from a much larger clone. The chain recombines TRBV7-9 with TRBJ1-4; 8 bases align to TRBD1. CDR3 length: 14 amino acids. Looked up from germline, CDR1 is SEHNR and CDR2 is FQNEAQ (reference sequence). For the CDR3, the DNA is TGTCCCAGCAGCCCCCAGGACAGGGAAGAAAAACTGTTTTTT. As protein: CPSSPQDREEKLFF.

The genes are TRBV5-6 and TRBJ2-5; the D is unclear. The CDR3 length is 15 residues. Looked up from germline, CDR1 is SGHDT and CDR2 is YYEEEE. V was pared by 0 bases and J by 5 bases, with 14 bases between. The DNA for the CDR3 is TGTGCCAGCAGCTTGGGAGCTACCACGCGGGAGACCCAGTACTTC. This translates into CASSLGATTRETQYF.